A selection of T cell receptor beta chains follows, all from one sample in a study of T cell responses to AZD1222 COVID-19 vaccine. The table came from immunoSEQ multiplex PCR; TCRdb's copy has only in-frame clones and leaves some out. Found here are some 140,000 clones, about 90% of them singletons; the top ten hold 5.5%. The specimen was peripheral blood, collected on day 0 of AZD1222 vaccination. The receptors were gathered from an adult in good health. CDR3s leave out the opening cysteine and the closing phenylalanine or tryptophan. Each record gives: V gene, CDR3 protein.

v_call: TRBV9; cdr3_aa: ASSVQGRSYT
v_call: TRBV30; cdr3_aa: AWSVLNGLAANSPLH
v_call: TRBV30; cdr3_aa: AWRTTGVEAF
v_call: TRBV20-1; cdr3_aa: SASRTGEQF
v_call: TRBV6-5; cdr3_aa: ASSYEGTLNTEAF
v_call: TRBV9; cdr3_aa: ASSVGGGRDTGELF
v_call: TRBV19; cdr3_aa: ASSTRDREAF
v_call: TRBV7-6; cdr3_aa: ASSLRLSAQETQY
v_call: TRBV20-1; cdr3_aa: SALRTEAF
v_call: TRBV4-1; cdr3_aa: ASSQDTDSSNTGELF
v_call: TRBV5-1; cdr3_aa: ASSVGTLNGDEQF
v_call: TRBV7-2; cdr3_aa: ASSLEYWGRASETQY
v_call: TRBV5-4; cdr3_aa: ASSLGSLAGAYEQY
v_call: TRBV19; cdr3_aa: ASSRGRDNSPLH
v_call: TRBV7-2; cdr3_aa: ASSLGFLGAYEQY
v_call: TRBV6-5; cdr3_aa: ASSYLGGEGAF
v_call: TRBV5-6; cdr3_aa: ASSPGQGGYGYT
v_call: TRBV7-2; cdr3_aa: ASSFSEPYEQY
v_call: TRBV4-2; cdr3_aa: ASSQERDTNYGYT
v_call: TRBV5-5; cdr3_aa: ASSPMGGGKDSPLH
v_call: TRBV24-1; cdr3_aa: ATSVDPYNEQF
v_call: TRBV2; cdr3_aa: ASSWDPGANEKLF
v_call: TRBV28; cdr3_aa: ASSFNPNQPQH
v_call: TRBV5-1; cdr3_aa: ASSLFPGTNYEQY
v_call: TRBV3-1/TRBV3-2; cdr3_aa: ASSQSWTGGGYGYT
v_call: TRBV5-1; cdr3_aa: ASSFLAGMNNEQF